This T cell receptor beta chain comes out of a study of blood T cell repertoires in COVID-19. The overall study: PBMCs, B-cell-depleted T cells, or T cells were the source of the cDNA or gDNA that made up the material.

In the original workflow: Amplifying reference gene primers gave estimates of nucleated cell counts. The table came from immunoSEQ multiplex PCR; TCRdb's copy has only in-frame clones and leaves some out. Clone size and V and J calls were adopted from that table, with D and trimming inferred from the DNA. The sample carries fewer than 200,000 clones, 82% recorded once. This CDR3 comprises 15 residues. Germline CDR1 reads SEHNR; CDR2 reads FQNEAQ (reference sequence). The V and J ends lost 1 base and 4 bases, in that order; junction bases with no gene match: 3. The origin of this receptor is an older woman with acute COVID-19. This chain uses TRBV7-9 with TRBJ2-1; 8 bases fit TRBD2. Specimen: PBMCs or T cells enriched from blood (not recorded which). The CDR3 DNA reads as TGTGCCAGCAGCTTAGTACTAGCGGATTACAATGAGCAGTTCTTC. Translating gives CASSLVLADYNEQFF.